This T cell receptor beta chain was sequenced during a study of cytomegalovirus exposure and HLA in healthy donors. Study details: An early release of data contained around 80 million unique TCRs, which came from HLA-typed donors.

The PCR used 60 Vbeta and 13 Jbeta primers. Assay: immunoSEQ multiplex PCR; the TCRdb copy retains only in-frame clones and omits some. The sample contains just over 85,000 clones, 65% to 80% of which appear only once. This CDR3 is 15 amino acids long. The ends were cut back, 3 bases at V and 1 base at J, with 12 bases in the middle. Germline CDR1 is KGHSH and CDR2 is LQKENI. Sample: PBMCs. This TCR came from a man aged 40-49 years in good health and CMV-seronegative. V and J are TRBV18 and TRBJ1-1, with a tentative D call TRBD1 (5 bases). The CDR3 nucleotides are TGTGCCAGCTCACCGGGGCAACGCCGGAACACTGAAGCTTTCTTT. Its protein is CASSPGQRRNTEAFF.